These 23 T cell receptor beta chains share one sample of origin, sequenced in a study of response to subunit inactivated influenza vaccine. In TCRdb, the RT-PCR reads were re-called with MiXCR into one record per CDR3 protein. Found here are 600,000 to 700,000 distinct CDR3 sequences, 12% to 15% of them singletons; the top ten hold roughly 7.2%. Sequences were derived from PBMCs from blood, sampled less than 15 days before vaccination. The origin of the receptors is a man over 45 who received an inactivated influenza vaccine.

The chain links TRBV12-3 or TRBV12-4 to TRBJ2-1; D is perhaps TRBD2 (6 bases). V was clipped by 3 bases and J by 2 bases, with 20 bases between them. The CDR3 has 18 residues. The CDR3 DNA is TGTGCCAGCAGTTTCGGGCCTGTCGGCGGGATACCCTACAATGAGCAGTTCTTC. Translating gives CASSFGPVGGIPYNEQFF.

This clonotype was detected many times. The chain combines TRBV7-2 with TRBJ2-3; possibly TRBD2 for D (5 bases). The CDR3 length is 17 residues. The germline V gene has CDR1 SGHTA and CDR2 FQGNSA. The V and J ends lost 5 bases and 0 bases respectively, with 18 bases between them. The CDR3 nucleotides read TGTGCCAGCAGCCGGACTGGACGGGCTATCAGCACAGATACGCAGTATTTT. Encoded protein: CASSRTGRAISTDTQYF. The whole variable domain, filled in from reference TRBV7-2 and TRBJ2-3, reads GAGVSQSPSNKVTEKGKDVELRCDPISGHTALYWYRQSLGQGLEFLIYFQGNSAPDKSGLPSDRFSAERTGGSVSTLTIQRTQQEDSAVYLCASSRTGRAISTDTQYFGPGTRLTVL.

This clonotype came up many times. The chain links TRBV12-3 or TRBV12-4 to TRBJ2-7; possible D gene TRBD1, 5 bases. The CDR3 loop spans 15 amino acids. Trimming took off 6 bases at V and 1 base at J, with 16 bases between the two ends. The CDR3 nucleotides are TGTGCCAGCAGCGAAGCAGGGTCAGCTTCCTACGAGCAGTACTTC. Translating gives CASSEAGSASYEQYF.

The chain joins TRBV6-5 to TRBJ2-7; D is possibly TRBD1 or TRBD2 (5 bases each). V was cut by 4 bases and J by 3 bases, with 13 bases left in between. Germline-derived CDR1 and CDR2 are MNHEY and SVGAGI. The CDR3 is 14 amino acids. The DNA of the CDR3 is TGTGCCAGCAGTTCGAGGGGATTCCTCTACGAGCAGTACTTC. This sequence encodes CASSSRGFLYEQYF.

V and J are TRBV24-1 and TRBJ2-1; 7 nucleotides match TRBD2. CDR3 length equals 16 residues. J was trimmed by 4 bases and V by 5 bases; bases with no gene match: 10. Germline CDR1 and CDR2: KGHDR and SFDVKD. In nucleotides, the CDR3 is TGTGCCACCAGTGGTACTAGCGAAGTACCTTACAATGAGCAGTTCTTC. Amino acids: CATSGTSEVPYNEQFF.

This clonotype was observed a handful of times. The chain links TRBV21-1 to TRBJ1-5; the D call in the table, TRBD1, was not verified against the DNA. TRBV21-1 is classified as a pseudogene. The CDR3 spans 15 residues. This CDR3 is CASSKGGGQGRTQHF. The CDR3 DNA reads TGTGCCAGCAGCAAAGGAGGGGGCCAGGGGAGGACCCAGCATTTT.

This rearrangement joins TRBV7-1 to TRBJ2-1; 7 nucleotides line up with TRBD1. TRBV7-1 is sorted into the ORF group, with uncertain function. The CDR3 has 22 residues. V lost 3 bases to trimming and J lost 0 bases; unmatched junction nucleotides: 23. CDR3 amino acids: CASSSPKLGQPGDRSSYNEQFF. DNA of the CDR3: TGTGCCAGCAGCTCCCCGAAACTGGGACAGCCTGGGGATCGTTCCTCCTACAATGAGCAGTTCTTC.

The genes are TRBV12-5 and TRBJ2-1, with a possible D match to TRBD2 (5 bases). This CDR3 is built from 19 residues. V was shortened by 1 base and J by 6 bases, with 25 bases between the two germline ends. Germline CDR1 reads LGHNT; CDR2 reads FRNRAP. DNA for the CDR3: TGTGCTAGTGGTTTGGCTTATCCGGCCGGACTCGAAGAAGCCAATGAGCAGTTCTTC. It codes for CASGLAYPAGLEEANEQFF.

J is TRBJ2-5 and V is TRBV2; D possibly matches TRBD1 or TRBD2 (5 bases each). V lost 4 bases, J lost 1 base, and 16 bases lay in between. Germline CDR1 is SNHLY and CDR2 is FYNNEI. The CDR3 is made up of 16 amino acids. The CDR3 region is CASSGQGPPVQETQYF. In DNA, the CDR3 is TGTGCCAGCAGTGGGCAGGGACCCCCCGTCCAAGAGACCCAGTACTTC.

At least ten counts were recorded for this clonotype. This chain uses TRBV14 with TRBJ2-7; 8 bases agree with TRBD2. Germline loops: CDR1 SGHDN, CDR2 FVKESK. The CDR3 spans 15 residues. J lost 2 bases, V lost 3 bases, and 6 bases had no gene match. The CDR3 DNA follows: TGTGCCAGCAGCCATAGTGCGGGAGGCGCCTACGAGCAGTACTTC. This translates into CASSHSAGGAYEQYF.

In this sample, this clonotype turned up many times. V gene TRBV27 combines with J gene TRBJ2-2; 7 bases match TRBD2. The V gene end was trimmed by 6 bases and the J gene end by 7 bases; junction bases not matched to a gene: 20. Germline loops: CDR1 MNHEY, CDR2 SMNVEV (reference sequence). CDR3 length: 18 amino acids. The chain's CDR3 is CASSLKKRQNRGSGELFF. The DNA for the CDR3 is TGTGCCAGCAGCTTAAAGAAAAGGCAAAACCGCGGGAGCGGGGAGCTGTTTTTT.

CDR3 protein: CASSPQGLLAEQYF. For the CDR3, the DNA is TGTGCCAGCTCACCACAGGGGCTCCTCGCCGAGCAGTACTTC. The rearrangement links TRBV18 to TRBJ2-7; D is possibly TRBD1 (5 bases). The V gene lost 1 base and the J gene lost 6 bases, with 13 bases spanning the gap. There are 14 residues in the CDR3. Germline loops: CDR1 KGHSH, CDR2 LQKENI. The whole variable domain, remainder taken from reference TRBV18 and TRBJ2-7, is NAGVMQNPRHLVRRRGQEARLRCSPMKGHSHVYWYRQLPEEGLKFMVYLQKENIIDESGMPKERFSAEFPKEGPSILRIQQVVRGDSAAYFCASSPQGLLAEQYFGPGTRLTVT.

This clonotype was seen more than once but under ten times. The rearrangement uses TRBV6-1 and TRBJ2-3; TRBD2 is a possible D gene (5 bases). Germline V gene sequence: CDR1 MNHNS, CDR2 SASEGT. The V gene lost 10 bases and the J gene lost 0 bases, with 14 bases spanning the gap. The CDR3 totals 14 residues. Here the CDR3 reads CATSRVSSTDTQYF. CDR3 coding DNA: TGTGCCACCTCGAGGGTTTCTAGCACAGATACGCAGTATTTT.

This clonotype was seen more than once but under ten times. This CDR3 is CASSFQRSSGNTIYF. The CDR3 nucleotides are TGTGCCAGCAGTTTCCAGCGGAGCTCTGGAAACACCATATATTTT. J is TRBJ1-3 and V is TRBV12-3 or TRBV12-4; no definite D call. The V end was cut by 3 bases, the J end by 0 bases, with 9 bases between. CDR3 size: 15 residues.

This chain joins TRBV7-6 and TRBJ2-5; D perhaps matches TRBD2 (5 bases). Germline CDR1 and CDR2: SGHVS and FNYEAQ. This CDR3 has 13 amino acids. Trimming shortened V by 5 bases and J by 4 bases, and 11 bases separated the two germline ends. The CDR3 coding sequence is TGTGCCAGCAGCCCGAACCGGGGAGAGACCCAGTACTTC. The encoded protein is CASSPNRGETQYF. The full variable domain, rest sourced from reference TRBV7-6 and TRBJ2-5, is GAGVSQSPRYKVTKRGQDVALRCDPISGHVSLYWYRQALGQGPEFLTYFNYEAQQDKSGLPNDRFSAERPEGSISTLTIQRTEQRDSAMYRCASSPNRGETQYFGPGTRLLVL.

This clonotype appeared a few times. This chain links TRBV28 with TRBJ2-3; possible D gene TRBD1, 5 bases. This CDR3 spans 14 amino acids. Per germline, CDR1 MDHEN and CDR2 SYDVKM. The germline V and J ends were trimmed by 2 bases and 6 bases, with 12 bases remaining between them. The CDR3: CASSLPFRADTQYF. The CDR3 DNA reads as TGTGCCAGCAGTTTACCATTCAGGGCCGATACGCAGTATTTT.

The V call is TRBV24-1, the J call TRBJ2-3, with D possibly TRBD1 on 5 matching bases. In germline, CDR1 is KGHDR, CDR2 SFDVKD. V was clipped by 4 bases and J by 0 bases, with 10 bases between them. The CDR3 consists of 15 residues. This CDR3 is CATSDLRDSTDTQYF. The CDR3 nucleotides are TGTGCCACCAGTGACCTCAGGGATAGCACAGATACGCAGTATTTT.

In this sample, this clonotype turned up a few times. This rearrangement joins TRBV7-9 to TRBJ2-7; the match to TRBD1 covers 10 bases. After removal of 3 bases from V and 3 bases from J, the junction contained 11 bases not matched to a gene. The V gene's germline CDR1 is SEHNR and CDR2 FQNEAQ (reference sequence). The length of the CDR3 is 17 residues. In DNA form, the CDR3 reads TGTGCCAGCAGCTTCCCAAGGGGGACAGGGGACTACTACGAGCAGTACTTC. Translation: CASSFPRGTGDYYEQYF.

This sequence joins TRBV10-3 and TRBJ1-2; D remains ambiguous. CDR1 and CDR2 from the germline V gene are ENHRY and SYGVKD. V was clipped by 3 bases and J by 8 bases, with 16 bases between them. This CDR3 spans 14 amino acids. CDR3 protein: CAISDSEAQKGYTF. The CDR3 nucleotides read TGTGCCATCAGTGATTCAGAGGCGCAGAAAGGCTACACCTTC.

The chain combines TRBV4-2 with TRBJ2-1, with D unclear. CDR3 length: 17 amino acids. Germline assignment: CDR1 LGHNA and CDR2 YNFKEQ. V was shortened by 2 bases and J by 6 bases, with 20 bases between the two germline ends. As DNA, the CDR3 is TGTGCCAGCAGCCAACTGATTCTTTCTCTAAACCCCAATGAGCAGTTCTTC. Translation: CASSQLILSLNPNEQFF.

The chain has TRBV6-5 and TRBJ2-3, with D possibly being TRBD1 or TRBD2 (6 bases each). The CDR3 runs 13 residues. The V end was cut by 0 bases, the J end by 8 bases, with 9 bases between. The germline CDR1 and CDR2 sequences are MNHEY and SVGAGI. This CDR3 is CASSYSSGATQYF. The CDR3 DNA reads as TGTGCCAGCAGTTACTCCTCGGGGGCTACGCAGTATTTT.

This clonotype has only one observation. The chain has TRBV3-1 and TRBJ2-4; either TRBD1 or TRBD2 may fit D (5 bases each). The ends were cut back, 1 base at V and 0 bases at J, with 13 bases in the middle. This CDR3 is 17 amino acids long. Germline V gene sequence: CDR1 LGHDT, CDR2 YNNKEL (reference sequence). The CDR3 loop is CASSQVLGTAAKNIQYF. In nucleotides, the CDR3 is TGTGCCAGCAGCCAAGTCCTAGGGACGGCAGCCAAAAACATTCAGTACTTC.

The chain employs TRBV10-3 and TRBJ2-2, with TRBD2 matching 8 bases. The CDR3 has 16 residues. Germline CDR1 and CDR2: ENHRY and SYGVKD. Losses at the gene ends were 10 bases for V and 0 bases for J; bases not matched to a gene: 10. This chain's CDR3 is CATTDRAGANTGELFF. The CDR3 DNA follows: TGTGCCACCACAGACCGAGCGGGGGCGAACACCGGGGAGCTGTTTTTT.